What follows is one T cell receptor beta chain and its context. Its antigen is not identified. Extracted RNA was reverse transcribed, and the resulting cDNA served as sequencing template. Clones were sequenced by immunoSEQ multiplex PCR, and TCRdb holds only the in-frame ones, with some missing. The sample includes 90,000 to 120,000 clones, 84% of them seen just once. Documented treatment: oral pan-JAK inhibitor, 5-10 mg twice daily. This CDR3 has 13 amino acids. The ends were cut back, 3 bases at V and 7 bases at J, with 12 bases in the middle. Germline values: CDR1 SGHAT, CDR2 FQNNGV. This entry belongs to a study of CD8+ T cells in alopecia areata. Looking at the study overall: The tofacitinib course ran for 6 to 18 months and was followed by 6 months off drug.

General study findings and limits: Scalp lesions, especially in alopecia totalis/universalis, had higher clonality than normal scalp. Sequencing of scalp samples also captures resident alphabeta T cells of normal skin. Within the top 100, expanded CD8+ clones significantly decreased with tofacitinib, as did scalp clonality.

The sequence was collected from a human donor with alopecia areata. The chain employs TRBV11-2 and TRBJ1-1, with D possibly TRBD1 on 5 matching bases. The source material was CD8+ T cells sorted from blood, sampled at week 24, from a patient treated with tofacitinib. CDR3 nucleotide sequence: TGTGCCAGCAGCTTGGGGACCACGGGTGAAGCTTTCTTT. Amino acids: CASSLGTTGEAFF.